These T cell receptor beta chains were read from a single sample in a study of blood T cell repertoires in COVID-19. Using immunoSEQ multiplex PCR, the repertoire was profiled, and TCRdb retains in-frame clones only, with some absent. The table records 230,000 or so clones, 65% to 90% of them present only once. Sequencing used peripheral blood. The origin of the receptors is a human donor in a cohort sampled during active COVID-19. The CDR3 runs from the conserved cysteine through the conserved F or W. A D gene is named only where the DNA matches it firmly. Expanded clones are given a class, and other clones once, few, many or no size at all.

cdr3_aa: CASSLRDPGGYGYTF; cdr3_nt: TGTGCCAGCAGCCTACGCGACCCGGGGGGCTATGGCTACACCTTC; v_call: TRBV27; d_call: .; clone_size: .; j_call: TRBJ1-2
cdr3_aa: CASSLWGLGSDTQYF; cdr3_nt: TGCGCCAGCAGCTTGTGGGGACTAGGTTCAGATACGCAGTATTTT; v_call: TRBV5-1; d_call: TRBD2; clone_size: .; j_call: TRBJ2-3
cdr3_aa: CASSQRASGSLYEQYF; cdr3_nt: TGTGCCAGCAGCCAAAGGGCTAGCGGGAGTCTTTACGAGCAGTACTTC; v_call: TRBV3-1/TRBV3-2; d_call: TRBD2; clone_size: .; j_call: TRBJ2-7
cdr3_aa: CATRKTGNTGELFF; cdr3_nt: TGTGCCACCCGCAAGACAGGGAACACCGGGGAGCTGTTTTTT; v_call: TRBV15; d_call: .; clone_size: once; j_call: TRBJ2-2
cdr3_aa: CAWSVPGRLEQYF; cdr3_nt: TGTGCCTGGAGTGTACCCGGGAGGCTCGAGCAGTACTTC; v_call: TRBV30; d_call: TRBD2; clone_size: .; j_call: TRBJ2-7
cdr3_aa: CASSKGVHQPQHF; cdr3_nt: TGTGCCAGCAGTAAGGGGGTCCATCAGCCCCAGCATTTT; v_call: TRBV12-3/TRBV12-4; d_call: .; clone_size: .; j_call: TRBJ1-5
cdr3_aa: CASTLGLAGIPETQYF; cdr3_nt: TGTGCCAGCACCCTGGGTCTAGCGGGAATACCGGAGACCCAGTACTTC; v_call: TRBV5-4; d_call: TRBD2; clone_size: once; j_call: TRBJ2-5
cdr3_aa: CASSSQGTPGANVLTF; cdr3_nt: TGTGCCAGCAGCTCCCAGGGGACCCCTGGGGCCAACGTCCTGACTTTC; v_call: TRBV7-3; d_call: .; clone_size: .; j_call: TRBJ2-6
cdr3_aa: CTSSYVTEEETQYF; cdr3_nt: TGTACCAGCAGTTACGTAACGGAGGAAGAGACCCAGTACTTC; v_call: TRBV6-2/TRBV6-3; d_call: .; clone_size: .; j_call: TRBJ2-5
cdr3_aa: CASSLSWHPNYGYTF; cdr3_nt: TGTGCCAGCAGCTTATCTTGGCATCCTAACTATGGCTACACCTTC; v_call: TRBV7-2; d_call: .; clone_size: .; j_call: TRBJ1-2
cdr3_aa: CASSPPRGTILANYGYTF; cdr3_nt: TGTGCCAGTAGCCCGCCCCGAGGGACTATTTTAGCTAACTATGGCTACACCTTC; v_call: TRBV19; d_call: .; clone_size: .; j_call: TRBJ1-2
cdr3_aa: CSAGTNSNQPQHF; cdr3_nt: TGCAGCGCAGGGACAAATAGCAATCAGCCCCAGCATTTT; v_call: TRBV29-1; d_call: .; clone_size: .; j_call: TRBJ1-5
cdr3_aa: CASSTREAGELFF; cdr3_nt: TGCGCCAGCAGCACACGTGAAGCCGGGGAGCTGTTTTTT; v_call: TRBV4-3; d_call: .; clone_size: .; j_call: TRBJ2-2
cdr3_aa: CASSLASGPYYEQYF; cdr3_nt: TGTGCCAGCAGTCTGGCTAGCGGGCCGTACTACGAGCAGTACTTC; v_call: TRBV6-4; d_call: TRBD2; clone_size: .; j_call: TRBJ2-7
cdr3_aa: CSVGGVPDTF; cdr3_nt: TGCAGCGTTGGTGGAGTCCCGGACACCTTC; v_call: TRBV29-1; d_call: .; clone_size: .; j_call: TRBJ1-2
cdr3_aa: CASSYGTGDVYGYTF; cdr3_nt: TGTGCCAGCAGTTATGGGACAGGGGATGTCTATGGCTACACCTTC; v_call: TRBV6-5; d_call: TRBD1; clone_size: .; j_call: TRBJ1-2
cdr3_aa: CASSSWTGGAVGYTF; cdr3_nt: TGTGCCAGCAGTTCCTGGACAGGGGGCGCGGTTGGCTACACCTTC; v_call: TRBV6-6; d_call: TRBD1; clone_size: .; j_call: TRBJ1-2
cdr3_aa: CASSETGAGYTF; cdr3_nt: TGTGCCAGCAGTGAGACAGGGGCTGGCTACACCTTC; v_call: TRBV2; d_call: TRBD1; clone_size: .; j_call: TRBJ1-2
cdr3_aa: CASMAAHIGNTIYF; cdr3_nt: TGTGCCAGCATGGCGGCACATATAGGAAACACCATATATTTT; v_call: TRBV2; d_call: .; clone_size: .; j_call: TRBJ1-3
cdr3_aa: CASSRTSQDAEQYF; cdr3_nt: TGTGCCAGTAGTCGTACTAGTCAGGATGCCGAGCAGTACTTC; v_call: TRBV19; d_call: .; clone_size: once; j_call: TRBJ2-7
cdr3_aa: CSVLDRGRFGYTF; cdr3_nt: TGCAGCGTTTTAGACAGGGGGCGGTTTGGCTACACCTTC; v_call: TRBV29-1; d_call: TRBD1; clone_size: .; j_call: TRBJ1-2
cdr3_aa: CASRGTSGRAGEQFF; cdr3_nt: TGTGCCAGTAGGGGGACTAGCGGGAGGGCGGGTGAGCAGTTCTTC; v_call: TRBV19; d_call: TRBD2; clone_size: .; j_call: TRBJ2-1
cdr3_aa: CASSRDRNTGELFF; cdr3_nt: TGTGCCAGCAGCCGAGACAGAAACACCGGGGAGCTGTTTTTT; v_call: TRBV7-8; d_call: .; clone_size: .; j_call: TRBJ2-2
cdr3_aa: CASSENAGTGGTGEYGYTF; cdr3_nt: TGTGCCAGTAGTGAAAACGCCGGGACAGGGGGTACAGGGGAGTATGGCTACACCTTC; v_call: TRBV19; d_call: TRBD1; clone_size: .; j_call: TRBJ1-2
cdr3_aa: CASGRTGGKETQYF; cdr3_nt: TGTGCCAGCGGCAGGACAGGGGGGAAGGAGACCCAGTACTTC; v_call: TRBV6-5; d_call: TRBD1; clone_size: .; j_call: TRBJ2-5
cdr3_aa: CASSYAIEQYF; cdr3_nt: TGTGCCAGCAGTTACGCGATAGAGCAGTACTTC; v_call: TRBV6-2/TRBV6-3; d_call: .; clone_size: .; j_call: TRBJ2-7
cdr3_aa: CASVTGRGFGETQYF; cdr3_nt: TGCGCCAGCGTAACGGGGAGAGGCTTTGGAGAGACCCAGTACTTC; v_call: TRBV10-1; d_call: .; clone_size: once; j_call: TRBJ2-5
cdr3_aa: CASSPIGQAQETQYF; cdr3_nt: TGTGCCAGCAGTCCTATCGGACAGGCCCAAGAGACCCAGTACTTC; v_call: TRBV28; d_call: TRBD1; clone_size: .; j_call: TRBJ2-5
cdr3_aa: CATKEDRADTGELFF; cdr3_nt: TGTGCCACCAAGGAGGACAGGGCCGACACCGGGGAGCTGTTTTTT; v_call: TRBV7-9; d_call: TRBD1; clone_size: .; j_call: TRBJ2-2
cdr3_aa: CASSLEGTSTYEQYF; cdr3_nt: TGTGCCAGCAGCTTAGAAGGGACTAGCACCTACGAGCAGTACTTC; v_call: TRBV7-2; d_call: TRBD2; clone_size: .; j_call: TRBJ2-7
cdr3_aa: CASYRRGKGEQYF; cdr3_nt: TGTGCCAGCTATCGGAGGGGAAAGGGCGAGCAGTACTTC; v_call: TRBV28; d_call: .; clone_size: .; j_call: TRBJ2-7
cdr3_aa: CASSFLGLAGEDEQFF; cdr3_nt: TGTGCCAGCAGTTTCCTAGGACTAGCGGGAGAAGATGAGCAGTTCTTC; v_call: TRBV6-2/TRBV6-3; d_call: TRBD2; clone_size: .; j_call: TRBJ2-1
cdr3_aa: CASTEGSYEQYF; cdr3_nt: TGTGCCAGCACGGAGGGGTCCTACGAGCAGTACTTC; v_call: TRBV12-3/TRBV12-4; d_call: .; clone_size: once; j_call: TRBJ2-7
cdr3_aa: CASSYLAGVYNEQFF; cdr3_nt: TGTGCCAGCAGTTATTTAGCGGGAGTTTACAATGAGCAGTTCTTC; v_call: TRBV6-2/TRBV6-3; d_call: TRBD2; clone_size: .; j_call: TRBJ2-1
cdr3_aa: CASSPWDRSMGYTF; cdr3_nt: TGTGCCAGCAGTCCTTGGGACAGATCTATGGGCTACACCTTC; v_call: TRBV6-6; d_call: TRBD1; clone_size: .; j_call: TRBJ1-2
cdr3_aa: CASATGALAVNEKLFF; cdr3_nt: TGTGCCAGCGCGACAGGGGCCCTAGCTGTTAATGAAAAACTGTTTTTT; v_call: TRBV5-8; d_call: TRBD1; clone_size: .; j_call: TRBJ1-4
cdr3_aa: CASSVAGASNQPQHF; cdr3_nt: TGTGCCAGCAGCGTAGCAGGGGCCAGCAATCAGCCCCAGCATTTT; v_call: TRBV9; d_call: .; clone_size: .; j_call: TRBJ1-5
cdr3_aa: CASSPWTSGSNEQFF; cdr3_nt: TGTGCCAGCAGCCCCTGGACTAGCGGGAGCAATGAGCAGTTCTTC; v_call: TRBV7-2; d_call: TRBD2; clone_size: few; j_call: TRBJ2-1
cdr3_aa: CAWSVGAAVGGYTF; cdr3_nt: TGTGCCTGGAGTGTGGGGGCGGCGGTAGGTGGCTACACCTTC; v_call: TRBV30; d_call: .; clone_size: once; j_call: TRBJ1-2
cdr3_aa: CAWGTGTGAYEQYF; cdr3_nt: TGTGCCTGGGGCACCGGGACAGGGGCCTACGAGCAGTACTTC; v_call: TRBV30; d_call: TRBD1; clone_size: .; j_call: TRBJ2-7
cdr3_aa: CASKSWEAMNTEAFF; cdr3_nt: TGTGCCAGCAAAAGCTGGGAGGCTATGAACACTGAAGCTTTCTTT; v_call: TRBV6-5; d_call: .; clone_size: .; j_call: TRBJ1-1
cdr3_aa: CASSQGGGINYGYTF; cdr3_nt: TGCGCCAGCAGCCAAGGCGGGGGAATTAACTATGGCTACACCTTC; v_call: TRBV4-3; d_call: .; clone_size: .; j_call: TRBJ1-2
cdr3_aa: CAISESETQYF; cdr3_nt: TGTGCCATCAGTGAGAGCGAGACCCAGTACTTC; v_call: TRBV10-3; d_call: .; clone_size: .; j_call: TRBJ2-5
cdr3_aa: CASSYDQGAHTEAFF; cdr3_nt: TGTGCCAGCAGTTACGATCAGGGGGCGCACACTGAAGCTTTCTTT; v_call: TRBV6-5; d_call: TRBD1; clone_size: .; j_call: TRBJ1-1
cdr3_aa: CASSQDAGANVLTF; cdr3_nt: TGTGCCAGCAGCCAAGACGCTGGGGCCAACGTCCTGACTTTC; v_call: TRBV3-1/TRBV3-2; d_call: .; clone_size: .; j_call: TRBJ2-6
cdr3_aa: CASSSEGQGLNEQYF; cdr3_nt: TGTGCCAGCAGTTCGGAGGGACAGGGTCTAAACGAGCAGTACTTC; v_call: TRBV27; d_call: TRBD1; clone_size: few; j_call: TRBJ2-7
cdr3_aa: CASSLVQALAKNIQYF; cdr3_nt: TGTGCCAGCAGCTTAGTCCAGGCTTTGGCCAAAAACATTCAGTACTTC; v_call: TRBV7-2; d_call: .; clone_size: .; j_call: TRBJ2-4
cdr3_aa: CASSLGRGGNTIYF; cdr3_nt: TGTGCCAGCAGTTTAGGAAGGGGTGGAAACACCATATATTTT; v_call: TRBV28; d_call: .; clone_size: few; j_call: TRBJ1-3
cdr3_aa: CAWIRASSGNTIYF; cdr3_nt: TGTGCCTGGATCAGGGCCAGCTCTGGAAACACCATATATTTT; v_call: TRBV30; d_call: .; clone_size: .; j_call: TRBJ1-3
cdr3_aa: CASSKDTSYEQYF; cdr3_nt: TGTGCCAGCTCAAAGGACACCTCCTACGAGCAGTACTTC; v_call: TRBV18; d_call: .; clone_size: .; j_call: TRBJ2-7
cdr3_aa: CAWSDTLYEQYF; cdr3_nt: TGTGCCTGGAGCGACACACTTTACGAGCAGTACTTC; v_call: TRBV30; d_call: .; clone_size: .; j_call: TRBJ2-7
cdr3_aa: CASSHRGSGIETQYF; cdr3_nt: TGTGCCAGCAGCCACCGAGGTAGCGGGATAGAGACCCAGTACTTC; v_call: TRBV3-1/TRBV3-2; d_call: TRBD2; clone_size: .; j_call: TRBJ2-5
cdr3_aa: CASSSNRGVTEAFF; cdr3_nt: TGTGCCAGCAGCTCAAACAGGGGGGTCACTGAAGCTTTCTTT; v_call: TRBV7-2; d_call: TRBD1; clone_size: .; j_call: TRBJ1-1
cdr3_aa: CASRYETGGRNQPQHF; cdr3_nt: TGTGCCAGCAGGTACGAGACAGGGGGCAGAAATCAGCCCCAGCATTTT; v_call: TRBV28; d_call: TRBD1; clone_size: .; j_call: TRBJ1-5
cdr3_aa: CASSQGPLYEQYF; cdr3_nt: TGTGCCAGCAGTCAGGGGCCCCTCTACGAGCAGTACTTC; v_call: TRBV27; d_call: .; clone_size: .; j_call: TRBJ2-7
cdr3_aa: CASTLGGTDTQYF; cdr3_nt: TGTGCCAGTACCCTAGGGGGCACAGATACGCAGTATTTT; v_call: TRBV19; d_call: .; clone_size: .; j_call: TRBJ2-3
cdr3_aa: CASSQNQGSKLFF; cdr3_nt: TGCGCCAGCAGCCAAAACCAGGGGTCGAAACTGTTTTTT; v_call: TRBV5-1; d_call: .; clone_size: .; j_call: TRBJ1-4